One and the same sample provided the 18 T cell receptor beta chains below, sequenced in a study of T cell repertoires in cytomegalovirus infection (dated by TCRdb to the late 2010s). The label giving this sample's treatment or condition can be read as: in vitro stimulation with specific CMV peptide epitopes to enrich CMV-specific T cells. Antigens of these TCRs are unknown. The sequencer was an Illumina HiSeq 1500. TCRdb trimmed the raw reads at Q25, called clones with MiXCR and kept productive beta chains. One record per CDR3 amino acid sequence lists the most common genes and DNA. Recorded for this sample are roughly 110,000 distinct CDR3 sequences; around 30% of them occurred a single time. The ten largest make up roughly two fifths of the sample. The sequencing used CD8+ T cells from cultured PBMCs, collected from culture after CMV antigen stimulation. The origin of the receptors is a human donor in good health (CMV status not recorded). Some clones in this sample may be carry-over from other donors' samples.

The V call is TRBV6-1, the J call TRBJ2-3; 8 positions agree with TRBD2. CDR1 is MNHNS, CDR2 SASEGT, per germline. The CDR3 is 15 amino acids. V was pared by 4 bases and J by 3 bases, with 6 bases of the junction left unmatched. This CDR3 is CASSVEAGATDTQYF. For the CDR3, the DNA is TGTGCCAGCAGTGTCGAAGCGGGGGCAACAGATACGCAGTATTTT.

Concerning this clonotype itself: This sequence may be a read error, since a much larger clone differs from it by one base. The rearrangement links TRBV27 to TRBJ2-3; weak D call: TRBD1 (5 bases). There are 13 residues in the CDR3. Germline assignment: CDR1 MNHEY and CDR2 SMNVEV (reference sequence). V lost 5 bases to trimming and J lost 2 bases, with 8 bases between them. CDR3 protein: CASSRQFTDTQYF. The CDR3, as DNA: TGTGCCAGCAGTCGACAGTTCACAGATACGCAGTATTTT.

V and J are TRBV28 and TRBJ2-1; possible D gene TRBD1, 6 bases. Trimming took 7 bases from V and 0 from J, leaving 19 bases between them. This CDR3 comprises 17 residues. The germline CDR1 and CDR2 sequences are MDHEN and SYDVKM. The CDR3 sequence is CASNLVGAGDSYNEQFF. CDR3 DNA: TGTGCCAGCAACCTTGTTGGGGCAGGGGACTCCTACAATGAGCAGTTCTTC.

This clonotype was picked up many times. The rearrangement joins TRBV6-2 or TRBV6-3 to TRBJ2-7; no reliable D call. Trimming took off 6 bases at V and 1 base at J, with 16 bases between the two ends. Germline CDR1 MNHEY, CDR2 SVGEGT. This CDR3 is built from 15 residues. The CDR3 protein is CASRIAVGYSYEQYF. In DNA, the CDR3 is TGTGCCAGCAGAATCGCGGTGGGCTATTCCTACGAGCAGTACTTC.

At least ten counts were recorded for this clonotype. This chain links TRBV12-3 or TRBV12-4 with TRBJ1-1; no clear D. The ends were cut back, 2 bases at V and 1 base at J, with 17 bases in the middle. This CDR3 is built from 17 residues. For the CDR3, the DNA is TGTGCCAGCAGTTTATCTGGACGGAAACATTCGAACACTGAAGCTTTCTTT. Its translation is CASSLSGRKHSNTEAFF.

This chain uses TRBV7-6 with TRBJ1-5; TRBD1 might be the D (5 bases). The CDR3 has 15 residues. The V gene's germline CDR1 is SGHVS and CDR2 FNYEAQ. V was pared by 1 base and J by 5 bases, with 12 bases between. The CDR3 DNA sequence: TGTGCCAGCAGCTTAGAGAGGGGATGGGATCAGCCCCAGCATTTT. It is translated as CASSLERGWDQPQHF.

The chain couples TRBV4-1 to TRBJ1-1, with a tentative D call TRBD1 (5 bases). From germline, CDR1 is MGHRA and CDR2 YSYEKL. V lost 9 bases, J lost 0 bases, and 20 bases lay in between. The CDR3 totals 16 residues. Here the CDR3 reads CASRLRPGMMNTEAFF. CDR3 in DNA: TGCGCCAGTCGACTGAGACCAGGGATGATGAACACTGAAGCTTTCTTT.

The rearrangement uses TRBV2 and TRBJ1-5; 9 nucleotides match TRBD1. The CDR3 sequence is 15 residues long. Germline-derived CDR1 and CDR2 are SNHLY and FYNNEI. The trim removed 3 bases at V and 5 bases at J, leaving 5 bases unmatched. CDR3 in DNA: TGTGCCAGCAGTGATAAGGGACAGGGTTATCAGCCCCAGCATTTT. It is translated as CASSDKGQGYQPQHF. Complete variable domain (other parts from reference TRBV2 and TRBJ1-5): EPEVTQTPSHQVTQMGQEVILRCVPISNHLYFYWYRQILGQKVEFLVSFYNNEISEKSEIFDDQFSVERPDGSNFTLKIRSTKLEDSAMYFCASSDKGQGYQPQHFGDGTRLSIL.

A few counts support this clonotype. The chain is built from TRBV11-2 and TRBJ1-6; weak D call: TRBD1 (6 bases). Trimming shortened V by 5 bases and J by 4 bases, and 18 bases separated the two germline ends. Germline V gives CDR1 SGHAT, CDR2 FQNNGV. This CDR3 has 17 amino acids. CDR3 protein: CASSPAPTGGYNSPLHF. As DNA, the CDR3 is TGTGCCAGCAGCCCCGCGCCGACAGGCGGGTATAATTCACCCCTCCACTTT.

The chain couples TRBV18 to TRBJ2-5, with D perhaps matching TRBD1 (6 bases). The CDR3 is 16 residues long. Germline lookup yields CDR1 KGHSH and CDR2 LQKENI. The V end lost 4 bases, the J end lost 1 base, and 16 bases lay between the germline ends. The DNA of the CDR3 is TGTGCCAGCTCACGTGCGCCAACAGGGATCCAAGAGACCCAGTACTTC. It yields the protein CASSRAPTGIQETQYF.

The chain recombines TRBV11-2 with TRBJ2-1; 9 positions match TRBD2. The V and J ends lost 1 base and 9 bases, in that order; junction bases with no gene match: 10. Looked up from germline, CDR1 is SGHAT and CDR2 is FQNNGV. CDR3 size: 16 residues. The chain's CDR3 is CASSLGGGGASGEQFF. CDR3 DNA: TGTGCCAGCAGCTTAGGTGGCGGGGGGGCCTCTGGTGAGCAGTTCTTC. The entire variable domain, with the rest obtained from reference TRBV11-2 and TRBJ2-1, is as follows: EAGVAQSPRYKIIEKRQSVAFWCNPISGHATLYWYQQILGQGPKLLIQFQNNGVVDDSQLPKDRFSAERLKGVDSTLKIQPAKLEDSAVYLCASSLGGGGASGEQFFGPGTRLTVL.

This clonotype appeared a few times. V gene TRBV4-1 combines with J gene TRBJ2-7; D might be TRBD2 (6 bases). The CDR3 sequence is 11 residues long. Germline lookup yields CDR1 MGHRA and CDR2 YSYEKL. The germline V and J ends were trimmed by 5 bases and 9 bases, with 11 bases remaining between them. Here the CDR3 reads CASSGGPGQYF. The CDR3 DNA sequence: TGCGCCAGCAGCGGAGGGCCCGGGCAGTACTTC.

V gene TRBV7-9 combines with J gene TRBJ2-5; D may be TRBD1 (6 bases). Germline-derived CDR1 and CDR2 are SEHNR and FQNEAQ (reference sequence). The CDR3 extends over 14 amino acids. V was clipped by 5 bases and J by 4 bases, with 14 bases between them. CDR3 coding DNA: TGTGCCAGCAGCCTCGTGGGGGCTGCAGAGACCCAGTACTTC. Translation: CASSLVGAAETQYF.

The V gene is TRBV6-1, the J gene TRBJ2-1, with 7 bases that match TRBD2. V shed 8 bases and J 3 bases; nucleotides not matched to a gene: 4. CDR3 length: 13 amino acids. Germline V gene sequence: CDR1 MNHNS, CDR2 SASEGT. The CDR3 here is CASWGGNYNEQFF. Here the CDR3 DNA reads TGTGCCAGCTGGGGGGGAAACTACAATGAGCAGTTCTTC.

The V and J genes are TRBV2 and TRBJ2-2; TRBD2 matches 7 bases. Germline CDR1 reads SNHLY; CDR2 reads FYNNEI. The CDR3 runs 16 residues. Losses at the gene ends were 4 bases for V and 6 bases for J; bases not matched to a gene: 11. CDR3 bases: TGTGCCAGCAGTGTTGGCGGGGGAGCTCTGGCCGGGGAGCTGTTTTTT. Translation gives CASSVGGGALAGELFF.

The chain combines TRBV20-1 with TRBJ1-5, with unresolved D. The V end was cut by 1 base, the J end by 1 base, with 14 bases between. There are 16 residues in the CDR3. Germline CDR1 is DFQATT and CDR2 is SNEGSKA (reference sequence). The CDR3 region has the DNA TGCAGTGCTAGAGTTTACGGAGGAATCAGCAATCAGCCCCAGCATTTT. Residues: CSARVYGGISNQPQHF.

V is TRBV6-1 and J is TRBJ2-1; D tentatively reads TRBD1 or TRBD2 (5 bases each). Per germline, CDR1 MNHNS and CDR2 SASEGT. V lost 5 bases, J lost 10 bases, and 18 bases lay in between. This CDR3 comprises 14 residues. The CDR3, as DNA: TGTGCCAGCAGTTATGGACAAGGACTCCTCGAGCAGTTCTTC. As protein: CASSYGQGLLEQFF.

This clonotype has a handful of counts. CDR3 nucleotide sequence: TGTGCCAGCAGCCCGCTCGGGGGGGGCGCCAAAAACATTCAGTACTTC. It yields the protein CASSPLGGGAKNIQYF. The chain employs TRBV7-2 and TRBJ2-4; 8 bases align to TRBD2. This CDR3 contains 16 residues. In germline, CDR1 is SGHTA, CDR2 FQGNSA. The V gene end was trimmed by 5 bases and the J gene end by 1 base; junction bases not matched to a gene: 7. Full variable domain (missing parts from reference TRBV7-2 and TRBJ2-4): GAGVSQSPSNKVTEKGKDVELRCDPISGHTALYWYRQSLGQGLEFLIYFQGNSAPDKSGLPSDRFSAERTGGSVSTLTIQRTQQEDSAVYLCASSPLGGGAKNIQYFGAGTRLSVL.